This T cell receptor (beta chain) was documented in a study of kidney transplant recipient with SARS-CoV-2 infection. In TCRdb, the reads were re-called with MiXCR into one record per CDR3 protein. Here the sample spans fewer than 250,000 distinct CDR3 sequences, more than 25% being singletons. V gave up 7 bases and J gave up 1 base, with 18 bases separating them. The CDR3 totals 15 residues. Germline CDR1 reads SQVTM; CDR2 reads ANQGSEA. The receptor comes from a male patient aged 30 to 40 who had COVID-19 and was a kidney transplant recipient. The T cells may come from the graft donor. The genes are TRBV29-1 and TRBJ2-3; weak D call: TRBD2 (6 bases). The sample in question was a blood sample, obtained at baseline and on day 111 from a kidney transplant recipient. In DNA, the CDR3 is TGCAGCGCCGGCGCGGGAAGTTCGGGCACAGATACGCAGTATTTT. Translation: CSAGAGSSGTDTQYF.